The next 6 T cell receptor beta chains were all read from a single sample in a study of blood T cell repertoires in COVID-19. The protocol was immunoSEQ multiplex PCR, while the TCRdb copy is restricted to in-frame clones and leaves out a portion. The sample holds just over 95,000 clones, approximately 80% seen once. Sequencing input: peripheral blood. The receptors were gathered from a man in his fifties or sixties with acute or convalescent COVID-19.

This clone was counted once. The chain joins TRBV19 to TRBJ2-7; 7 positions match TRBD1. Germline V lookup: CDR1 LNHDA, CDR2 SQIVND (reference sequence). CDR3 length equals 14 residues. V gave up 5 bases and J gave up 0 bases; unmatched junction bases: 4. In nucleotides, the CDR3 is TGTGCCAGTAGTCCGAGACAGGGCTCCTACGAGCAGTACTTC. This gives the protein CASSPRQGSYEQYF.

This clone is a singleton in its sample. The rearrangement links TRBV29-1 to TRBJ2-4, with 7 bases identical to TRBD2. In germline, CDR1 is SQVTM, CDR2 ANQGSEA. V lost 7 bases to trimming and J lost 10 bases; unmatched junction nucleotides: 13. CDR3 length: 13 amino acids. CDR3 residues: CSGGGVGGKIQYF. For the CDR3, the DNA is TGCAGCGGTGGGGGAGTGGGAGGGAAAATTCAGTACTTC.

The chain joins TRBV5-1 to TRBJ2-3; D may be TRBD1 (6 bases). The CDR3 consists of 15 residues. The germline V gene has CDR1 SGHRS and CDR2 YFSETQ. The V end was cut by 0 bases, the J end by 2 bases, with 10 bases between. The CDR3: CASSLVTGTTDTQYF. CDR3 coding DNA: TGCGCCAGCAGCTTGGTTACAGGGACCACAGATACGCAGTATTTT. The full variable domain, with the rest looked up from reference TRBV5-1 and TRBJ2-3, is KAGVTQTPRYLIKTRGQQVTLSCSPISGHRSVSWYQQTPGQGLQFLFEYFSETQRNKGNFPGRFSGRQFSNSRSEMNVSTLELGDSALYLCASSLVTGTTDTQYFGPGTRLTVL.

This chain uses TRBV19 with TRBJ1-4; 9 bases are a match to TRBD1. V was pared by 2 bases and J by 5 bases, with 6 bases of the junction left unmatched. The V gene's germline CDR1 is LNHDA and CDR2 SQIVND (reference sequence). This CDR3 comprises 16 residues. For the CDR3, the DNA is TGTGCCAGTAGTATAAAACGGGGACAGGGCAATGAAAAACTGTTTTTT. Translation gives CASSIKRGQGNEKLFF.

This chain joins TRBV2 and TRBJ2-7; D remains unclear. Germline V gives CDR1 SNHLY, CDR2 FYNNEI. V gave up 4 bases and J gave up 6 bases, with 16 bases separating them. CDR3 size: 14 residues. CDR3 coding DNA: TGTGCCAGCAGTGGCCAACCTTTGGGCTTCGAGCAGTACTTC. Residues: CASSGQPLGFEQYF.

The chain recombines TRBV11-2 with TRBJ2-1, with TRBD2 identical over 11 bases. This CDR3 contains 16 residues. Germline loops: CDR1 SGHAT, CDR2 FQNNGV. J lost 0 bases, V lost 4 bases, and 2 bases had no gene match. CDR3 coding DNA: TGTGCCAGCAGCTCGACTAGCGGGGTCTCCTACAATGAGCAGTTCTTC. It specifies CASSSTSGVSYNEQFF.